Below, 22 T cell receptor beta chains from the same sample are listed, as sequenced in a study. One entry per CDR3 protein results from TCRdb running MiXCR on the 5' RACE reads. This table has under 65,000 distinct CDR3 sequences, less than 25% appearing once. The sorted Tregs were CD4+CD25+CD127-/low cells. The sample comprised tumor-infiltrating Tregs sorted from the breast tumor. These receptors came from a female donor with breast cancer.

A few counts support this clonotype. The rearrangement joins TRBV2 to TRBJ2-7; possibly TRBD1 for D (7 bases). V was pared by 3 bases and J by 0 bases, with 15 bases between. The CDR3 loop spans 16 amino acids. Germline V lookup: CDR1 SNHLY, CDR2 FYNNEI. The CDR3 spells CASSEVAGGPSYEQYF. CDR3 sequence (DNA): TGTGCCAGCAGTGAGGTCGCAGGGGGGCCCTCCTACGAGCAGTACTTC.

The chain recombines TRBV12-5 with TRBJ2-5; D is possibly TRBD1 or TRBD2 (6 bases each). The CDR3 has 13 residues. The V gene's germline CDR1 is LGHNT and CDR2 FRNRAP. Trimming took off 6 bases at V and 5 bases at J, with 13 bases between the two ends. The CDR3 DNA reads TGTGCTAGTGGCCAACGGGGGCTGGAGACCCAGTACTTC. It encodes CASGQRGLETQYF.

This clonotype was found a few times. The chain carries TRBV1 and TRBJ1-2. TRBV1 is a recognized pseudogene. The CDR3 totals 15 residues. CDR3 coding DNA: TGCACCAGCAGCCAAGATAGGATGCAGGCCGGAGGCTACACCTTC. It translates to CTSSQDRMQAGGYTF.

This clonotype has just a few counts. The V gene is TRBV13, the J gene TRBJ2-3; the match to TRBD1 covers 10 bases. Trimming took 5 bases from V and 6 from J; bases not matched to a gene: 5. The CDR3 contains 14 residues. CDR1 is PRHDT, CDR2 FYEKMQ, per germline (reference sequence). As DNA, the CDR3 is TGTGCCAGCAGCCGGACAGGGGGATGGGATACGCAGTATTTT. This translates into CASSRTGGWDTQYF.

The chain has TRBV4-1 and TRBJ1-2; D unclear. Germline values: CDR1 MGHRA, CDR2 YSYEKL. This CDR3 contains 15 residues. The V end was cut by 1 base, the J end by 7 bases, with 16 bases between. The CDR3, as DNA: TGCGCCAGCAGCCAAGCAGAACTTCTAATCGGTGGCTACACCTTC. This gives the protein CASSQAELLIGGYTF.

This clonotype has ten or more counts. This sequence joins TRBV6-5 and TRBJ1-6; D unclear. V shed 2 bases and J shed 5 bases, with 10 bases lying between them. The CDR3 sequence is 15 residues long. Per the germline V gene, CDR1 is MNHEY and CDR2 is SVGAGI. CDR3 region: CASSYGPNNNSPLHF. CDR3 nucleotide sequence: TGTGCCAGCAGTTACGGCCCCAACAATAATTCACCCCTCCACTTT.

About this clonotype itself: A much larger clone lies a single base off, so this may be a read error. The chain has TRBV5-1 and TRBJ1-6; D ambiguous. Per germline, CDR1 SGHRS and CDR2 YFSETQ. This CDR3 is built from 13 residues. Deletions cut 5 bases from V and 8 bases from J, with 11 bases between. This CDR3 is CASRTEEDSPLHF. The CDR3 DNA reads as TGCGCCAGCAGGACGGAGGAGGATTCACCCCTCCACTTT.

Of note for this clonotype: This clone may be a read error of a much larger clone one base away. No conserved phenylalanine or tryptophan is present at the end of the CDR3, so a read error is the likely explanation. The gene calls are TRBV20-1 and TRBJ2-3, with D tentatively TRBD1 or TRBD2 (5 bases each). The germline V and J ends were trimmed by 1 base and 6 bases, with 14 bases remaining between them. Germline-derived CDR1 and CDR2 are DFQATT and SNEGSKA (reference sequence). The CDR3 is 14 residues long. CDR3 sequence reads: CSARVGTTYDTQYS. The CDR3 region has the DNA TGCAGTGCTAGAGTCGGGACCACATACGATACGCAGTATTCT.

The rearrangement joins TRBV20-1 to TRBJ1-5; 9 bases are shared with TRBD1. From germline, CDR1 is DFQATT and CDR2 SNEGSKA (reference sequence). Unmatched junction bases numbered 11, after V lost 1 base and J lost 4 bases. This CDR3 is 17 amino acids long. DNA for the CDR3: TGCAGTGCTAGAGCCCTAAACAGGGGGCTCCCTAATCAGCCCCAGCATTTT. This translates into CSARALNRGLPNQPQHF.

This clonotype was seen ten or more times. This rearrangement joins TRBV7-2 to TRBJ2-2, with D uncertain. This CDR3 is built from 15 residues. The germline V gene encodes CDR1 SGHTA and CDR2 FQGNSA. V lost 2 bases, J lost 6 bases, and 13 bases lay in between. The CDR3 reads CASSLQAGSAGELFF. In DNA, the CDR3 is TGTGCCAGCAGCTTACAAGCAGGTTCAGCCGGGGAGCTGTTTTTT.

This clonotype was seen repeatedly, ten times or more. The rearrangement joins TRBV7-9 to TRBJ2-1; 13 positions agree with TRBD2. J gave up 6 bases and V 4 bases, and 12 bases lay outside the gene matches. From germline, CDR1 is SEHNR and CDR2 FQNEAQ (reference sequence). This CDR3 region has 18 residues. The CDR3 nucleotides are TGTGCCAGCAGCTCGCGACTAGCGGGGGGTGCGGAGGGCAATGAGCAGTTCTTC. Its translation: CASSSRLAGGAEGNEQFF.

This clonotype showed up just a few times. The genes are TRBV24-1 and TRBJ1-5, with TRBD1 matching 8 bases. With 5 bases clipped from V and 6 bases from J, the junction kept 8 bases outside the gene matches. The germline CDR1 and CDR2 sequences are KGHDR and SFDVKD. This CDR3 is built from 15 residues. The CDR3, as DNA: TGTGCCACCAGTGCCTCCGGACAGGGCGGTCAGCCCCAGCATTTT. Its translation: CATSASGQGGQPQHF.

J is TRBJ2-6 and V is TRBV29-1; D perhaps matches TRBD1 (5 bases). The germline CDR1 and CDR2 sequences are SQVTM and ANQGSEA. V gave up 6 bases and J gave up 0 bases, with 9 bases separating them. The CDR3 covers 14 residues. The CDR3 DNA is TGCAGCGTGGGGCTGAACTCTGGGGCCAACGTCCTGACTTTC. Its translation: CSVGLNSGANVLTF.

The sample holds a few counts of this clonotype. V is TRBV4-1 and J is TRBJ2-5, with 10 bases identical to TRBD2. Germline V gives CDR1 MGHRA, CDR2 YSYEKL. The junction had 10 bases not matched to a gene; V was cut back by 2 bases and J by 1 base. CDR3 size: 18 residues. The CDR3 nucleotides read TGCGCCAGCAGCCAAAAGTTTCCGTCTAGCGGGAGCCAAGAGACCCAGTACTTC. It yields the protein CASSQKFPSSGSQETQYF.

In its sample, this clonotype was seen a few times. The chain uses TRBV20-1 and TRBJ2-7; 8 nucleotides agree with TRBD2. After removal of 2 bases from V and 1 base from J, the junction contained 1 base not matched to a gene. CDR3 length: 13 amino acids. CDR1 and CDR2 from the germline V gene are DFQATT and SNEGSKA (reference sequence). CDR3 loop: CSARTSGSYEQYF. In nucleotides, the CDR3 is TGCAGTGCTAGAACTAGCGGATCCTACGAGCAGTACTTC.

This clonotype was seen many times. The genes are TRBV10-3 and TRBJ2-3; TRBD1 is a possible D gene (5 bases). V lost 3 bases and J 1 base, leaving 14 bases between the germline ends. The germline V gene encodes CDR1 ENHRY and CDR2 SYGVKD. The CDR3 sequence is 16 residues long. This CDR3 reads CAISDRASKGTDTQYF. The CDR3 nucleotides read TGTGCCATCAGTGACAGGGCTTCGAAAGGCACAGATACGCAGTATTTT.

This clonotype was recorded a few times. An end of the junction does not agree with germline; a read error may underlie this. The J gene is TRBJ1-4, the V gene TRBV6-2 or TRBV6-3; no firm D call. This CDR3 contains 17 residues. Germline assignment: CDR1 MNHEY and CDR2 SVGEGT. DNA of the CDR3: TGTGCCGGCAGTTCGGGCGATGGATCCGCGGCTAATGAAAAACTGTTTTTT. Its translation: CAGSSGDGSAANEKLFF.

The V call is TRBV11-2, the J call TRBJ2-4, with 7 bases identical to TRBD1. Germline V CDR1 and CDR2: SGHAT, FQNNGV. The trim removed 4 bases at V and 6 bases at J, leaving 6 bases unmatched. The CDR3 contains 14 residues. The CDR3 bases are TGTGCCAGCAGCTCTAGATGGGACAGAAACATTCAGTACTTC. Its translation: CASSSRWDRNIQYF.

This clonotype came up many times. The chain is built from TRBV9 and TRBJ2-5, with D possibly being TRBD2 (5 bases). The CDR3 sequence is 14 residues long. The germline V gene has CDR1 SGDLS and CDR2 YYNGEE. Trimming removed 0 bases from V and 4 bases from J, with 10 bases in between. Here the CDR3 DNA reads TGTGCCAGCAGCGTAGAACTAGGAGGAGAGACCCAGTACTTC. Translated, it gives CASSVELGGETQYF. The whole variable domain, filled in from reference TRBV9 and TRBJ2-5, reads DSGVTQTPKHLITATGQRVTLRCSPRSGDLSVYWYQQSLDQGLQFLIQYYNGEERAKGNILERFSAQQFPDLHSELNLSSLELGDSALYFCASSVELGGETQYFGPGTRLLVL.

This clonotype was counted between two and nine times. The chain joins TRBV7-2 to TRBJ2-2, with 11 bases aligning to TRBD1. With V trimmed by 5 bases and J by 1 base, 3 bases remained unmatched. This CDR3 spans 16 amino acids. Germline V gives CDR1 SGHTA, CDR2 FQGNSA. The CDR3 here is CASSIGTGGNTGELFF. The CDR3 nucleotides are TGTGCCAGCAGCATAGGGACAGGGGGGAACACCGGGGAGCTGTTTTTT.

This clonotype was seen at least ten times. The chain uses TRBV29-1 and TRBJ1-2; D is ambiguous. The CDR3 is made up of 14 amino acids. Deletions cut 0 bases from V and 2 bases from J, with 10 bases between. Per the germline V gene, CDR1 is SQVTM and CDR2 is ANQGSEA. The CDR3 region has the DNA TGCAGCGTTGAAGATTCGACGGACAACTATGGCTACACCTTC. Translated: CSVEDSTDNYGYTF. The full variable domain, rest sourced from reference TRBV29-1 and TRBJ1-2, is SAVISQKPSRDICQRGTSLTIQCQVDSQVTMMFWYRQQPGQSLTLIATANQGSEATYESGFVIDKFPISRPNLTFSTLTVSNMSPEDSSIYLCSVEDSTDNYGYTFGSGTRLTVV.

The V gene is TRBV7-2, the J gene TRBJ2-7; D unclear. Trimming left V 3 bases short and J 3 bases short, with 9 bases between. The CDR3 loop spans 13 amino acids. Per germline, CDR1 SGHTA and CDR2 FQGNSA. The CDR3 here is CASSFGNFYEQYF. The CDR3 DNA sequence: TGTGCCAGCAGCTTCGGCAATTTCTACGAGCAGTACTTC.